The clone carrying this T cell receptor beta chain was counted at least ten times. TCR beta CDR3 regions were amplified from RNA. Using the HTBI primer set, a first-round RT-PCR was run on the TCR CDR3. Each CDR3 protein gets one entry after TCRdb re-called the multiplex PCR reads with MiXCR. In the table there are 250,000 to 300,000 distinct CDR3 sequences, 15% to 20% of which are singletons. The CDR3 covers 14 residues. Deletions cut 4 bases from V and 3 bases from J, with 11 bases between. Germline-derived CDR1 and CDR2 are LGHDT and YNNKEL (reference sequence). The data are from a study of T cells in Graves' hyperthyroidism and ophthalmopathy.

The sequence was collected from a man aged 50 or older with Graves' ophthalmopathy. Material: blood. The rearrangement uses TRBV3-1 and TRBJ2-3, with D maybe TRBD2 (6 bases). The CDR3 reads CASSPSRGTDTQYF. The CDR3 region has the DNA TGTGCCAGCAGCCCCTCCCGGGGGACAGATACGCAGTATTTT.